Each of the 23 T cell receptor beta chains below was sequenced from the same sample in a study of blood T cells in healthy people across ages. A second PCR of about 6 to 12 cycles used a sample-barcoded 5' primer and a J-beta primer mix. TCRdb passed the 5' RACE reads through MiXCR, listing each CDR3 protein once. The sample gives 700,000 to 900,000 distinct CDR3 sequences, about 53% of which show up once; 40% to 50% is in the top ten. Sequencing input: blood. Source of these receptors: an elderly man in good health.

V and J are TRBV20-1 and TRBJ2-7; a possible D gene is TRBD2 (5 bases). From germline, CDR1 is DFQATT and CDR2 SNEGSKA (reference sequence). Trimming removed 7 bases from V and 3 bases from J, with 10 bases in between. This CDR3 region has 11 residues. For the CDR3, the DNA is TGCAGTGGGCGGGTTGGCTACGAGCAGTACTTC. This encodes CSGRVGYEQYF.

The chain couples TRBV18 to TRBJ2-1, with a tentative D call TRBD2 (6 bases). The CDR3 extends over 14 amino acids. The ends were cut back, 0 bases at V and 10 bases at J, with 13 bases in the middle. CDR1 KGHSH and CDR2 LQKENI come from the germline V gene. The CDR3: CASSPPSRGWEQFF. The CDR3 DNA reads TGTGCCAGCTCACCACCGTCACGGGGGTGGGAGCAGTTCTTC.

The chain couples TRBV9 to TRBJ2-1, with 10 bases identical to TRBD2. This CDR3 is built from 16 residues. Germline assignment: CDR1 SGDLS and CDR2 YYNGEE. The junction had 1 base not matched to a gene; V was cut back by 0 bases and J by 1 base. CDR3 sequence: CASSVGLAGSYNEQFF. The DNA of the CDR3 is TGTGCCAGCAGCGTAGGACTAGCGGGTTCCTACAATGAGCAGTTCTTC.

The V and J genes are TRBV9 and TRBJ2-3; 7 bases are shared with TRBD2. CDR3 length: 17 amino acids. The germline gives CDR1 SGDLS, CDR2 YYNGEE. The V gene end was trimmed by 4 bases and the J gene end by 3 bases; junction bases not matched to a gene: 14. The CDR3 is CASSLKGGTGGTDTQYF. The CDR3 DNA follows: TGTGCCAGCAGCCTCAAGGGAGGGACCGGAGGTACAGATACGCAGTATTTT.

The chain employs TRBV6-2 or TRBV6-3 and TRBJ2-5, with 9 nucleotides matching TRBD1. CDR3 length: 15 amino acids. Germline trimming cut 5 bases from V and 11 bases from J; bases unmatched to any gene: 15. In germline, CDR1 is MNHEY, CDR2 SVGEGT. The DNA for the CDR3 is TGTGCCAGCAGTCTTACAGGGGGCGATCACAATGAGCAGTACTTC. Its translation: CASSLTGGDHNEQYF.

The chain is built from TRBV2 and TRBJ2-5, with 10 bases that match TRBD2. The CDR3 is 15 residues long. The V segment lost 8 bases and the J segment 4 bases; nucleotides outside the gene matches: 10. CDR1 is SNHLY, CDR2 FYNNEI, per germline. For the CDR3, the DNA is TGTGCCAGCCGGGACCTAGCGGGAGCTCGAGAGACCCAGTACTTC. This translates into CASRDLAGARETQYF.

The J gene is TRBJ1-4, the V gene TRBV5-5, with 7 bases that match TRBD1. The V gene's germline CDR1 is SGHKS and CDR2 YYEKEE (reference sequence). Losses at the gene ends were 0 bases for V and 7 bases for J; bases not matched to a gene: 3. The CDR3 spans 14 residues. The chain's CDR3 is CASSLARGLEKLFF. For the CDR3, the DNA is TGTGCCAGCAGCTTGGCTAGGGGGCTTGAAAAACTGTTTTTT.

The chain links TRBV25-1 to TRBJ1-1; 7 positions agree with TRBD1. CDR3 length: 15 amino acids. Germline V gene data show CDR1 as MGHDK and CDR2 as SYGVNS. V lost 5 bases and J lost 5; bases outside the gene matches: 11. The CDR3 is CASSTPDRAGTEAFF. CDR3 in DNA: TGTGCCAGCAGTACCCCCGACAGGGCTGGGACTGAAGCTTTCTTT.

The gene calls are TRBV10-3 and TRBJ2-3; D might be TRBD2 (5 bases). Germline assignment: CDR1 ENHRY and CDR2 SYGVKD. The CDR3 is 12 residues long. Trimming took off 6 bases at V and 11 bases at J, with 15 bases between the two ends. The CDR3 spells CAIRGTGEMQYF. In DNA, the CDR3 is TGTGCCATCAGGGGTACCGGGGAGATGCAGTATTTT.

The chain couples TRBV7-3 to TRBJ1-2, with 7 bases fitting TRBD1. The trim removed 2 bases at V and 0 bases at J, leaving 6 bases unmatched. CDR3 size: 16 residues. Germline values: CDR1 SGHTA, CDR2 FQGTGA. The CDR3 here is CASSLYRTGTNYGYTF. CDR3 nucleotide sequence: TGTGCCAGCAGCTTATACCGGACAGGCACTAACTATGGCTACACCTTC.

CDR3 nucleotides: TGCGCCAGCAGCTTAACGGGACTAGGCTACAATGAGCAGTTCTTC. This encodes CASSLTGLGYNEQFF. V gene TRBV5-1 combines with J gene TRBJ2-1; 8 nucleotides line up with TRBD2. With 2 bases clipped from V and 3 bases from J, the junction kept 4 bases outside the gene matches. The germline gives CDR1 SGHRS, CDR2 YFSETQ. CDR3 size: 15 residues.

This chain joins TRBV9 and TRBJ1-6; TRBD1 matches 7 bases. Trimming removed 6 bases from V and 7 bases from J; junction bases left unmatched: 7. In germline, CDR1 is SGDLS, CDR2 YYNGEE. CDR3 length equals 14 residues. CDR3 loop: CASTGDRDNSPLHF. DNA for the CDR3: TGTGCCAGCACCGGAGACAGGGACAATTCACCCCTCCACTTT.

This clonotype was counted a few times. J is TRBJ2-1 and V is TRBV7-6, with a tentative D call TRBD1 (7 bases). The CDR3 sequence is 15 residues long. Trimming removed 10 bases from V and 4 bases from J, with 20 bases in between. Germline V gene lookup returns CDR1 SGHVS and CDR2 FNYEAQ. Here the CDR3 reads CATSLAGQHYNEQFF. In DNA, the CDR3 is TGTGCCACCAGTTTGGCGGGACAGCATTACAATGAGCAGTTCTTC. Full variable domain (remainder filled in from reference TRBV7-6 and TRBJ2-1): GAGVSQSPRYKVTKRGQDVALRCDPISGHVSLYWYRQALGQGPEFLTYFNYEAQQDKSGLPNDRFSAERPEGSISTLTIQRTEQRDSAMYRCATSLAGQHYNEQFFGPGTRLTVL.

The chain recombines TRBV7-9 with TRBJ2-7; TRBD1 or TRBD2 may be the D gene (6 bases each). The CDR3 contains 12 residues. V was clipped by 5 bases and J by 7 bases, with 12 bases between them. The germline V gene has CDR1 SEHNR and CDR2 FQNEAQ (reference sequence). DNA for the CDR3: TGTGCCAGCAGCCCGGGGGCATGGGAGCAGTACTTC. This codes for CASSPGAWEQYF.

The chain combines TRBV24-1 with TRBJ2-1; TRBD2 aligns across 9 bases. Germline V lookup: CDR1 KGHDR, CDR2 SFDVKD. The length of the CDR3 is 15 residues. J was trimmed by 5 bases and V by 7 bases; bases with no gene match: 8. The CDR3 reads CATRAIAGDHNEQFF. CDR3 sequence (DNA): TGTGCCACCAGAGCGATAGCGGGAGATCACAATGAGCAGTTCTTC.

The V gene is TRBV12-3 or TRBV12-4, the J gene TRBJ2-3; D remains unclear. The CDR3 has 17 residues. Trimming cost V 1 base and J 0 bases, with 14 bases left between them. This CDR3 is CASSLEWAGTSTDTQYF. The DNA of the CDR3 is TGTGCCAGCAGTTTAGAATGGGCCGGTACTAGCACAGATACGCAGTATTTT.

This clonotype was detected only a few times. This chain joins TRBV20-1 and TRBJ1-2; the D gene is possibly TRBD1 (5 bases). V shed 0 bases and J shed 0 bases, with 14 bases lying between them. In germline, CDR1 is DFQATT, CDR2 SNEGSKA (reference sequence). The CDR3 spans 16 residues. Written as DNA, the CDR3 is TGCAGTGCTAGAGATCAGGGTGGGGGGACTAACTATGGCTACACCTTC. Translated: CSARDQGGGTNYGYTF.

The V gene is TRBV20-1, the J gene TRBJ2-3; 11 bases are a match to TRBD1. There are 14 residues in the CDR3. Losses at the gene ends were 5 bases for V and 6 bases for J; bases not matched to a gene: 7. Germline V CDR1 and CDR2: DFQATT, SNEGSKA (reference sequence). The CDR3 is CSAPARTGGDTQYF. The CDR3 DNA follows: TGCAGTGCTCCAGCAAGGACAGGGGGCGATACGCAGTATTTT.

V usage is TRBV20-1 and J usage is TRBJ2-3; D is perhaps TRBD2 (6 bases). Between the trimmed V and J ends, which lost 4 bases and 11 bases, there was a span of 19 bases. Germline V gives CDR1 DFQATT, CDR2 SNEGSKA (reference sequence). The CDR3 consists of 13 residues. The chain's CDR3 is CSATGDSTHMQYF. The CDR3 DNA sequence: TGCAGTGCTACGGGAGATAGCACACATATGCAGTATTTT.

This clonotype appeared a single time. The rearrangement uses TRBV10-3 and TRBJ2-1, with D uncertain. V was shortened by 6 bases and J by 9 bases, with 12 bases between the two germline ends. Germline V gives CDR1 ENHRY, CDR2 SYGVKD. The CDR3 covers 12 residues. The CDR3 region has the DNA TGTGCCATCAGCCGGCAGGAAGGTGAGCAGTTCTTC. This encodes CAISRQEGEQFF.

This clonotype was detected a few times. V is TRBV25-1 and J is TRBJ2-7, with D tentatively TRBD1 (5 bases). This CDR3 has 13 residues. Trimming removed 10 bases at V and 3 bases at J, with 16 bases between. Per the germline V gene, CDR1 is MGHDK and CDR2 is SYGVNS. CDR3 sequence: CATFSDTIYEQYF. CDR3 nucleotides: TGTGCCACCTTTTCGGACACGATCTACGAGCAGTACTTC.

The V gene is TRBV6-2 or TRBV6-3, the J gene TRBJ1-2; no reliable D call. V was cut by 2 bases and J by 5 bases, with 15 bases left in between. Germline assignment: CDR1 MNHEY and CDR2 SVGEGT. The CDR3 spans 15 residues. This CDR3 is CASSYAARSSYGYTF. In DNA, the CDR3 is TGTGCCAGCAGTTACGCAGCGAGGAGCTCTTATGGCTACACCTTC.

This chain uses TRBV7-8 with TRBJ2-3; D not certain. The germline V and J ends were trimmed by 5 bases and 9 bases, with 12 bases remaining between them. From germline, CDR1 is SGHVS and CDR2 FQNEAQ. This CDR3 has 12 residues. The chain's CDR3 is CASSLPRLTQYF. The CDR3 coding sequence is TGTGCCAGCAGCCTCCCTCGCTTGACGCAGTATTTT.